This T cell receptor (beta chain) comes out of a study of cytomegalovirus exposure and HLA in healthy donors (dated by TCRdb to about 2017). About the study as a whole: A later analysis indicated that the roughly 130 validation repertoires were generated on the platform also employed for the approximately 690 repertoires of the first cohort. The aim of the study was to test whether cataloging public T cell receptors could identify signatures of past pathogen exposure. In addition to the first cohort of around 670 subjects, a separate validation cohort of 120 different subjects was used. The study combined high-throughput TCR immunosequencing, statistical association of individual TCRs with disease status, and machine learning to predict cytomegalovirus infection status. On the study overall, not on this receptor specifically: Cytomegalovirus status was reported to be diagnosed by the classifier with high specificity and sensitivity in both the original and validation cohorts. A few of the identified cytomegalovirus-associated TCR beta chains were confirmed in vitro to be specific for cytomegalovirus antigens. Across donors, most TCR sequences were observed very rarely, whereas some public TCRs were present in many individuals. Subsequent analysis determined that TCRs grouped into clusters in the first cohort also showed a tendency toward co-occurrence across the approximately 110 validation repertoires, and approximately 94% of cluster scores exceeded 0. A later analysis had no HLA typing for the validation cohort, so co-occurrence there was scored across all 130 or so repertoires. The study listed 150 to 200 TCR beta chains as associated with cytomegalovirus. The authors suggested that the approach could potentially be extended to other disease states and immunological phenotypes.

The donors belonged to the validation cohort of about 120 subjects, which was separate from the approximately 700-subject first cohort. As for this clone: What this receptor recognizes is not known. No base quality values were provided; no much bigger clone lies one nucleotide off.

Library creation used the immunoSEQ multiplex PCR assay. Per the source publication's procedure: A statistical classification framework was built to diagnose cytomegalovirus status from the catalog of TCR beta chain sequences. TCRdb retrieved this table from immuneACCESS and kept in-frame rearrangements only. Not all clones are present; in checked studies, unresolved V genes account for under half, and no reason is known for the remainder. V, J and clone size are taken as reported in that table, and D and trimming were inferred from the DNA itself. The sample includes 210,000 or so clones, with just over 85% observed a single time. The ten largest clones represent around 3% of the sample. CDR1 is given as LGHNA and CDR2 as YNFKEQ, both from the germline V gene. Trimming takes 0 bases from V and 2 bases from J, and the germline ends sit 8 bases apart. The CDR3, from cysteine to phenylalanine, totals 15 residues. Only CDR3 DNA remains: 45 bases, in frame from the first base.

Material for sequencing was PBMCs. This clonotype was obtained from a woman aged 18-29 years in good health and CMV-seronegative. The chain is assembled from TRBV4-2 and TRBJ2-1; the D segment cannot be called with confidence. The nucleotide sequence reads as follows: TGTGCCAGCAGCCAAGATCTGTCCCCCTACAATGAGCAGTTCTTC. The translation is CASSQDLSPYNEQFF.